Here is one TCR beta chain with its context. Antigen unknown. One end of the junction varies from germline; a read error may be responsible. These data belong to a study of tumor-infiltrating lymphocytes in primary liver carcinoma. Whole-study context: The five patients, who were men and women, ranged in age from 30 to 69 years. There were tumors of stage T1-T3 N0M0, each 4.2 to 10 cm across. Broader study findings: Significantly greater top-250-clone fractions characterized tumors relative to blood (p = 0.039).

Total RNA (approximately 500 ng) served as template for TCR beta cDNA synthesis primed by a constant-region primer. What produced the TCR beta libraries was three nested multiplex PCR rounds using slightly modified ARM-PCR. Rounds one and two of PCR, each of roughly 11 cycles, were primed with TRBV1-TRBV30 forward primers and a C-beta reverse primer. TCRdb fed the multiplex PCR reads into MiXCR, producing one record per CDR3 protein. The sample holds some 87,000 distinct CDR3 sequences, around 70% seen once. The study co-extracted DNA and RNA from roughly 20-30 mg of unsorted bulk tissue. Cases comprised patients with primary liver carcinoma who received surgical resection. There are 14 residues in the CDR3. The germline CDR1 and CDR2 sequences are SGHAT and FQNNGV.

The sample taken for sequencing was tumor-adjacent normal liver tissue. The TCR comes from a man in his forties with primary liver carcinoma and hepatitis B virus infection. The chain links TRBV11-2 to TRBJ2-2; possibly TRBD1 or TRBD2 for D (6 bases each). The CDR3 DNA follows: TGTGCCAGCAGCCACGGGCGGGACACCGGGGAGCTGCTTTTT. Encoded protein: CASSHGRDTGELLF.